This is a list of T cell receptor beta chains from one sample in a study of beta chain features in type 1 diabetes. Clones were read by immunoSEQ multiplex PCR, and TCRdb kept only the in-frame ones, dropping some. The data hold 300,000 to 350,000 clones, with approximately 8% observed a single time. Material: central memory CD4+ T cells from blood. These receptors all come from a woman aged 18-30 years in good health. Each CDR3 is given with its conserved first and last residue. The D gene is left open where the match is weak. Clone size is not always given. Where it is, it says once, few, many or a class for expanded clones.

>few|TRBV7-3|TRBJ2-2|-
CASRDGFGELFF
TGTGCCAGCAGGGATGGGTTTGGGGAGCTGTTTTTT
>-|TRBV28|TRBJ2-5|-
CASRDTGTPGGSVQYF
TGTGCCAGCAGGGACACGGGGACCCCAGGTGGTTCGGTCCAGTACTTC
>-|TRBV7-2|TRBJ2-1|TRBD2
CASSKGPGLAGNNEQFF
TGTGCCAGCAGCAAAGGTCCCGGACTAGCGGGAAACAATGAGCAGTTCTTC
>few|TRBV27|TRBJ2-7|-
CASRRHPTAGSAYEQYF
TGTGCCAGCAGGCGACACCCCACAGCGGGTAGCGCCTACGAGCAGTACTTC
>few|TRBV5-4|TRBJ2-3|TRBD2
CASSLRLAGGLFSTDTQYF
TGTGCCAGCAGCTTGAGACTAGCGGGAGGGTTATTCAGCACAGATACGCAGTATTTT
>-|TRBV23-1|TRBJ2-1|TRBD2
CASSQRLAGEAEQFF
TGCGCCAGCAGTCAAAGGTTAGCGGGAGAAGCTGAGCAGTTCTTC
>few|TRBV5-1|TRBJ1-2|TRBD1
CASSSGTGVYGYTF
TGCGCCAGCAGCTCGGGGACAGGAGTGTATGGCTACACCTTC
>many|TRBV11-2|TRBJ2-3|TRBD1
CASSRTGGADTQYF
TGTGCCAGCAGCCGGACAGGGGGCGCAGATACGCAGTATTTT
>-|TRBV9|TRBJ2-4|-
CASSVAVGAGNIQYF
TGTGCCAGCAGCGTAGCAGTGGGAGCGGGAAACATTCAGTACTTC
>few|TRBV5-6|TRBJ2-5|TRBD1
CASSLDRGQTQYF
TGTGCCAGCAGCTTAGACAGGGGTCAGACCCAGTACTTC
>few|TRBV5-1|TRBJ2-2|TRBD2
CASTAGTNTGELFF
TGCGCCAGCACAGCGGGAACGAACACCGGGGAGCTGTTTTTT
>-|TRBV6-5|TRBJ2-7|-
CASSYQESSYEQYF
TGTGCCAGCAGTTACCAGGAGAGCTCCTACGAGCAGTACTTC
>-|TRBV15|TRBJ2-1|TRBD2
CATTTSGRGVYNEQFF
TGTGCCACCACGACTAGCGGGAGGGGAGTTTACAATGAGCAGTTCTTC
>few|TRBV7-8|TRBJ2-1|TRBD2
CASSLGVGGRINNEQFF
TGTGCCAGCAGCTTAGGCGTCGGCGGGAGGATAAACAATGAGCAGTTCTTC
>-|TRBV6-6|TRBJ2-5|TRBD1
CASSYGTGGAETQYF
TGTGCCAGCAGTTACGGGACAGGGGGCGCGGAGACCCAGTACTTC
>many|TRBV5-1|TRBJ2-6|-
CASSPRVGANVLTF
TGCGCCAGCAGCCCGAGGGTTGGGGCCAACGTCCTGACTTTC
>many|TRBV11-2|TRBJ1-2|TRBD1
CASSPGQDYGYTF
TGTGCCAGCAGCCCAGGACAGGACTATGGCTACACCTTC
>-|TRBV28|TRBJ1-4|TRBD1
CASSPSTGGNEKLFF
TGTGCCAGCAGCCCGTCGACAGGGGGTAATGAAAAACTGTTTTTT
>few|TRBV6-5|TRBJ2-7|-
CASSRGTFGEQYF
TGTGCCAGCAGCCGGGGGACTTTCGGCGAGCAGTACTTC
>many|TRBV29-1|TRBJ2-5|-
CSVEEERHQETQYF
TGCAGCGTTGAAGAAGAGCGACACCAAGAGACCCAGTACTTC
>few|TRBV7-2|TRBJ1-1|-
CASSQAQTVNTEAFF
TGTGCCAGCAGCCAAGCCCAGACAGTGAACACTGAAGCTTTCTTT
>many|TRBV2|TRBJ2-7|-
CASRDTNQGTPRHF
TGTGCCAGCCGGGACACGAACCAGGGAACTCCTCGGCACTTC
>few|TRBV29-1|TRBJ2-7|TRBD2
CSVVGVAGGPYEQYF
TGCAGCGTTGTGGGAGTAGCGGGAGGGCCCTACGAGCAGTACTTC
>few|TRBV15|TRBJ2-7|-
CATSRGSGAGNNYEQYF
TGTGCCACCAGCAGAGGTTCTGGGGCAGGGAATAATTACGAGCAGTACTTC
>few|TRBV15|TRBJ2-7|-
CATSSPGTSSYEQYF
TGTGCCACCAGCTCCCCCGGGACAAGCTCCTACGAGCAGTACTTC
>many|TRBV13|TRBJ2-7|-
CASSSHYEQYF
TGTGCCAGCAGCTCTCACTACGAGCAGTACTTC
>many|TRBV29-1|TRBJ2-1|-
CSVSAGGNEQFF
TGCAGCGTTTCGGCTGGGGGTAATGAGCAGTTCTTC
>many|TRBV19|TRBJ2-1|-
CASSILGDSPNNEQFF
TGTGCCAGTAGTATATTGGGGGATTCGCCGAACAATGAGCAGTTCTTC
>-|TRBV25-1|TRBJ1-1|-
CASSGGSYTEAFF
TGTGCCAGCAGTGGGGGTAGCTACACTGAAGCTTTCTTT
>-|TRBV20-1|TRBJ1-1|-
CSAPGRTEAFF
TGCAGTGCTCCCGGGAGGACTGAAGCTTTCTTT
>-|TRBV11-2|TRBJ1-2|TRBD1
CASSPTGDGYTF
TGTGCCAGCAGCCCGACAGGGGATGGCTACACCTTC
>few|TRBV6-6|TRBJ2-1|-
CASTRRSGMNFNEQFF
TGTGCCAGCACCAGAAGGTCAGGGATGAACTTCAATGAGCAGTTCTTC
>many|TRBV5-1|TRBJ2-2|-
CASSLSGTGTGELFF
TGCGCCAGCAGCTTATCAGGGACGGGCACCGGGGAGCTGTTTTTT
>few|TRBV19|TRBJ2-5|-
CASSPTTAHETQYF
TGTGCCAGTAGCCCGACTACTGCCCATGAGACCCAGTACTTC
>-|TRBV15|TRBJ1-5|-
CATSRDRVSNQPQHF
TGTGCCACCAGCAGAGACAGGGTGAGCAATCAGCCCCAGCATTTT
>-|TRBV28|TRBJ2-7|TRBD2
CASSLLLGGRATGYF
TGTGCCAGCAGTTTACTTTTGGGCGGGAGGGCCACGGGATACTTC
>-|TRBV6-5|TRBJ1-5|-
CASKRAENQPQHF
TGTGCCAGCAAAAGGGCCGAAAATCAGCCCCAGCATTTT
>few|TRBV9|TRBJ2-5|TRBD2
CASSVTSGRRETQYF
TGTGCCAGCAGCGTAACTAGCGGGAGACGTGAGACCCAGTACTTC
>-|TRBV18|TRBJ2-5|TRBD2
CASSPLFVAGVTETQYF
TGTGCCAGCTCACCACTTTTCGTGGCGGGAGTGACGGAGACCCAGTACTTC
>-|TRBV27|TRBJ2-1|TRBD2
CASSIRGGSYEQFF
TGTGCCAGCAGTATCCGCGGCGGGAGTTATGAGCAGTTCTTC
>many|TRBV9|TRBJ2-5|-
CASSVGGRETQYF
TGTGCCAGCAGCGTAGGAGGGAGGGAGACCCAGTACTTC
>few|TRBV7-2|TRBJ2-7|TRBD2
CASSLGTSGSPYEQYF
TGTGCCAGCAGCCTAGGGACTAGCGGATCTCCCTACGAGCAGTACTTC
>few|TRBV11-2|TRBJ2-7|TRBD2
CASSLAAGTSFYEQYF
TGTGCCAGCAGCTTAGCGGCCGGGACTAGCTTCTACGAGCAGTACTTC
>few|TRBV7-8|TRBJ2-2|TRBD2
CASSLVIWRGATGELFF
TGTGCCAGCAGCTTAGTAATCTGGCGGGGGGCCACCGGGGAGCTGTTTTTT
>few|TRBV5-1|TRBJ1-2|-
CASSFWSSAVDGYTF
TGCGCCAGCAGCTTTTGGTCCTCCGCTGTCGATGGCTACACCTTC
>-|TRBV28|TRBJ2-1|TRBD2
CASSLTSGTSYNEQFF
TGTGCCAGCAGCCTGACTAGCGGGACTTCTTACAATGAGCAGTTCTTC
>-|TRBV6-6|TRBJ1-2|-
CASSYSIRDGYTF
TGTGCCAGCAGTTACTCGATTAGAGATGGCTACACCTTC
>few|TRBV27|TRBJ2-1|TRBD2
CASSRAGTSTYNEQFF
TGTGCCAGCAGTAGAGCCGGGACTAGCACCTACAATGAGCAGTTCTTC
>-|TRBV5-1|TRBJ2-7|TRBD1
CASSLVGTGISAEQYF
TGCGCCAGCAGCTTGGTCGGGACAGGGATTTCCGCGGAGCAGTACTTC
>-|TRBV7-2|TRBJ2-5|-
CASSLGPRETQYF
TGTGCCAGCAGCTTGGGACCTAGAGAGACCCAGTACTTC
>-|TRBV7-2|TRBJ1-1|-
CASSFLTERAFF
TGTGCCAGCAGCTTCTTGACAGAACGAGCTTTCTTT
>-|TRBV7-8|TRBJ2-7|TRBD2
CASSGRLAGGPVGGSYEQYF
TGTGCCAGCAGCGGTAGACTAGCGGGAGGCCCCGTCGGGGGCTCCTACGAGCAGTACTTC
>few|TRBV7-9|TRBJ2-1|TRBD2
CASSPRGERAYNEQFF
TGTGCCAGCAGCCCACGGGGGGAAAGGGCCTACAATGAGCAGTTCTTC
>few|TRBV5-1|TRBJ2-7|TRBD2
CASSFSGGFSYEQYF
TGCGCCAGCAGCTTCAGCGGGGGATTTTCCTACGAGCAGTACTTC
>-|TRBV7-3|TRBJ2-7|TRBD1
CASSLMGQGYEQYF
TGTGCCAGCAGCTTAATGGGACAGGGCTACGAGCAGTACTTC
>few|TRBV7-8|TRBJ1-3|-
CASSLSQGLATGNTIYF
TGTGCCAGCAGCCTAAGCCAGGGACTGGCGACTGGAAACACCATATATTTT
>-|TRBV4-1|TRBJ1-5|-
CASSQSLLRTQPQHF
TGCGCCAGCAGCCAATCCCTGTTAAGGACTCAGCCCCAGCATTTT
>few|TRBV25-1|TRBJ2-1|TRBD2
CASSGHGTSGSYQFF
TGTGCCAGCAGTGGACACGGGACTAGCGGGAGCTACCAGTTCTTC
>-|TRBV5-4|TRBJ1-1|-
CASAIGGAAEAFF
TGTGCCAGCGCTATCGGAGGTGCCGCTGAAGCTTTCTTT
>-|TRBV5-6|TRBJ2-1|-
CASSREDEQFF
TGTGCCAGCAGCAGAGAGGATGAGCAGTTCTTC